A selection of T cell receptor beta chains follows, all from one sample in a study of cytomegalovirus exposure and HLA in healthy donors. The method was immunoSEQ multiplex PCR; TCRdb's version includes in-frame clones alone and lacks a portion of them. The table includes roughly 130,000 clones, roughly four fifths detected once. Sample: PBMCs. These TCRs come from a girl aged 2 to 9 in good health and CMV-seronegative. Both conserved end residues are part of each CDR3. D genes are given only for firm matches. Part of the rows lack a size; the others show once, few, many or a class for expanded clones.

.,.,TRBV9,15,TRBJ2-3,TGTGCCAGCAGCGTATTCCGCGGGAGCACAGATACGCAGTATTTT,CASSVFRGSTDTQYF
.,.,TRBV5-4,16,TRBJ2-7,TGTGCCAGCAGCTTGGCTGCTTCCACAGGGAACTACGAGCAGTACTTC,CASSLAASTGNYEQYF
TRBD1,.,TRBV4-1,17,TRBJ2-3,TGCGCCAGCAGGGCACCTGGACAGGGGCCGAGCACAGATACGCAGTATTTT,CASRAPGQGPSTDTQYF
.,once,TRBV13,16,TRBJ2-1,TGTGCCAGCAGCCCACCCCGGACACGGTACGACAATGAGCAGTTCTTC,CASSPPRTRYDNEQFF
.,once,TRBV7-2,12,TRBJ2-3,TGTGCCAGCACCCGAGGCACAGATACGCAGTATTTT,CASTRGTDTQYF
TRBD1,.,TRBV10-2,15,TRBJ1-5,TGCGCCAGCAGTGAGCCGGGACAGTTTAATCAGCCCCAGCATTTT,CASSEPGQFNQPQHF
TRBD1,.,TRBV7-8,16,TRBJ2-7,TGTGCCAGCAGCCTTAGGTCCGGGACAGGGGCCCACGAGCAGTACTTC,CASSLRSGTGAHEQYF
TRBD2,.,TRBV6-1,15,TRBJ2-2,TGTGCCAGCACCGAGGGCGGGGGGGCCTTCGGGGAGCTGTTTTTT,CASTEGGGAFGELFF
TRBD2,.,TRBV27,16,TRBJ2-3,TGTGCCAGCAGTTTAAGGACTAGCGGGAACACAGATACGCAGTATTTT,CASSLRTSGNTDTQYF
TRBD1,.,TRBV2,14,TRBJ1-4,TGTGCCAGCAAGGGGGCGCGAACTAATGAAAAACTGTTTTTT,CASKGARTNEKLFF
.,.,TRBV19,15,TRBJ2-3,TGTGCCAGTAGTCCTTCCTACCTCTTATCTGATACGCAGTATTTT,CASSPSYLLSDTQYF
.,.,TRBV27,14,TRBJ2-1,TGTGCCAGCAGTGGCCGGGGACTTTACAATGAGCAGTTCTTC,CASSGRGLYNEQFF
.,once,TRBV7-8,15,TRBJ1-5,TGTGCCAGCAGCTTACGGGAGGCAGAGAGTCAGCCCCAGCATTTT,CASSLREAESQPQHF
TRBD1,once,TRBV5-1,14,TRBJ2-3,TGCGCCAGTACAGGGGGCCCTAGCACAGATACGCAGTATTTT,CASTGGPSTDTQYF
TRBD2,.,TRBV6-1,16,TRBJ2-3,TGTGCCAGCAGTGACGGACTAGCGGGAGGGACAGATACGCAGTATTTT,CASSDGLAGGTDTQYF
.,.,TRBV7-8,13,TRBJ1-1,TGTGCCAGCAGCTCTCAGGGGAACACTGAAGCTTTCTTT,CASSSQGNTEAFF
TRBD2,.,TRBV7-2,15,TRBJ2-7,TGTGCCAGCAGCCCGATGACTAGCGGGACATACGAGCAGTACTTC,CASSPMTSGTYEQYF
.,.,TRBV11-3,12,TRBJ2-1,TGTGCCAGCAGCGGCCCAGGGAATGAGCAGTTCTTC,CASSGPGNEQFF
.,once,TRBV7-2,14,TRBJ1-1,TGTGCCAGCAGCTTATTCCCCTCCAACACTGAAGCTTTCTTT,CASSLFPSNTEAFF
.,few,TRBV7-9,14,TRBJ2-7,TGTGCCAGCAGCTTAGGCGACGGCTCGGGCGAGCAGTACTTC,CASSLGDGSGEQYF
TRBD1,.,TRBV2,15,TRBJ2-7,TGTGCCAGCAGTGAGGGACAGGGCGGACCCTACGAGCAGTACTTC,CASSEGQGGPYEQYF
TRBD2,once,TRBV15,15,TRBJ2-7,TGTGCCACCAGCAGGGGACTAGCCGAATCCTACGAGCAGTACTTC,CATSRGLAESYEQYF
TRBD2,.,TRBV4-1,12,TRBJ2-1,TGCGCCAGCCGCGGGAGTGGGAATGAGCAGTTCTTC,CASRGSGNEQFF
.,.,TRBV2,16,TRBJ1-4,TGTGCCAGTAACAGGGCACGGAGTGCAACTAATGAAAAACTGTTTTTT,CASNRARSATNEKLFF
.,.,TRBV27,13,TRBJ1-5,TGTGCCAGCAGAAGGCAGGGAGGTCAGCCCCAGCATTTT,CASRRQGGQPQHF
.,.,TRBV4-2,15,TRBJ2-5,TGTGCCAGCAGCCAAGGGGCCGGGGGAGAAGAGACCCAGTACTTC,CASSQGAGGEETQYF
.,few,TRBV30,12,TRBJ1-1,TGTGCCTGGAGACAGTTGAACACTGAAGCTTTCTTT,CAWRQLNTEAFF
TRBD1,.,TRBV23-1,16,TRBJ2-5,TGCGCCAGCAGTCAAGCAGGGACAGAGCCGGCTGAGACCCAGTACTTC,CASSQAGTEPAETQYF
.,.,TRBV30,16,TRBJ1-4,TGTGCCTGGAGTTTGGGAGCGCTGGCAACTAATGAAAAACTGTTTTTT,CAWSLGALATNEKLFF
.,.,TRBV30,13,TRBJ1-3,TGTGCCTGGAGTCTCATAGTTGGAAACACCATATATTTT,CAWSLIVGNTIYF